A single sample gave rise to the 11 T cell receptor beta chains below, sequenced in a study of shared clonotypes between healthy human individuals. Profiling relied on immunoSEQ multiplex PCR, and the TCRdb table lists in-frame clones only, not all of them. The sample carries more than 2,000,000 clones, over 85% recorded once. The material sequenced was naive CD4+ T cells from PBMCs. The subset denotes: CD45RA+ positively selected. The source of these receptors is a man between 18 and 29 years old in good health. Some clones in this sample may be carry-over from other donors' samples.

The chain is built from TRBV5-1 and TRBJ2-2; 7 positions match TRBD2. Germline V gene sequence: CDR1 SGHRS, CDR2 YFSETQ. CDR3 length equals 15 residues. The junction had 5 bases not matched to a gene; V was cut back by 2 bases and J by 4 bases. The CDR3 loop is CASSFTSDSTGELFF. The CDR3 nucleotides are TGCGCCAGCAGCTTTACTAGCGATAGCACCGGGGAGCTGTTTTTT.

This chain links TRBV7-2 with TRBJ2-3, with D possibly matching TRBD2 (6 bases). The V end was cut by 2 bases, the J end by 6 bases, with 21 bases between. Germline CDR1 SGHTA, CDR2 FQGNSA. The CDR3 length is 17 residues. The CDR3 bases are TGTGCCAGCAGCTTATCTGGGATAGCGGCTACATCGGATACGCAGTATTTT. Its protein product is CASSLSGIAATSDTQYF.

The chain has TRBV21-1 and TRBJ1-5; TRBD1, the table's D call, was not compared with the DNA. TRBV21-1 is classified as a pseudogene. This CDR3 contains 15 residues. CDR3 in DNA: TGTGCCAGCAGCCCGCGTAGGGGGAGCAATCAGCCCCAGCATTTT. It codes for CASSPRRGSNQPQHF.

The V and J genes are TRBV7-3 and TRBJ1-1; 7 bases line up with TRBD1. The CDR3 loop spans 13 amino acids. CDR1 is SGHTA, CDR2 FQGTGA, per germline. Unmatched junction bases numbered 3, after V lost 3 bases and J lost 5 bases. For the CDR3, the DNA is TGTGCCAGCAGCTTGACAGGGCTGACTGAAGCTTTCTTT. Amino acid sequence: CASSLTGLTEAFF.

This clone was seen a single time. At the DNA level, this CDR3 is encoded by other sequences in the same sample as well. The CDR3 DNA reads TGTGCCAGCAGAACCTCCGCGGATACGCAGTATTTT. This sequence encodes CASRTSADTQYF. This chain links TRBV28 with TRBJ2-3; the D is unclear. CDR1 and CDR2 (germline): MDHEN, SYDVKM. This CDR3 is built from 12 residues. V dropped 6 bases and J dropped 6 bases, with 10 bases sitting between them.

J is TRBJ2-7 and V is TRBV6-1; unclear D gene. V lost 0 bases to trimming and J lost 2 bases, with 8 bases between them. From germline, CDR1 is MNHNS and CDR2 SASEGT. There are 14 residues in the CDR3. The CDR3 spells CASSEARWAYEQYF. CDR3 bases: TGTGCCAGCAGTGAAGCGAGGTGGGCCTACGAGCAGTACTTC.

This chain links TRBV19 with TRBJ1-5; 9 nucleotides line up with TRBD1. J was trimmed by 3 bases and V by 6 bases; bases with no gene match: 3. This CDR3 contains 14 residues. Per the germline V gene, CDR1 is LNHDA and CDR2 is SQIVND (reference sequence). The CDR3: CASRQGAVNQPQHF. The CDR3 bases are TGTGCCAGTAGACAGGGGGCGGTCAATCAGCCCCAGCATTTT.

This clone was detected only once. V usage is TRBV18 and J usage is TRBJ1-2, with D hard to call. This CDR3 comprises 13 residues. The germline V gene encodes CDR1 KGHSH and CDR2 LQKENI. Trimming removed 0 bases at V and 8 bases at J, with 10 bases between. For the CDR3, the DNA is TGTGCCAGCTCACCACCCTTCGCGGGCGGCTACACCTTC. It yields the protein CASSPPFAGGYTF.

This chain links TRBV27 with TRBJ2-5, with 10 nucleotides matching TRBD2. There are 14 residues in the CDR3. Germline values: CDR1 MNHEY, CDR2 SMNVEV (reference sequence). The junction had 7 bases not matched to a gene; V was cut back by 7 bases and J by 5 bases. The CDR3 loop reads CASNAGTSVETQYF. CDR3 bases: TGTGCCAGCAACGCCGGGACTAGCGTTGAGACCCAGTACTTC.

The rearrangement links TRBV30 to TRBJ2-7; maybe TRBD1 (5 bases). The CDR3 runs 14 residues. V was shortened by 0 bases and J by 6 bases, with 15 bases between the two germline ends. Germline CDR1 is GTSNPN and CDR2 is SVGIG (reference sequence). For the CDR3, the DNA is TGTGCCTGGAGTGTTGGGCAGGGATCGCTCGAGCAGTACTTC. It encodes CAWSVGQGSLEQYF.

The rearrangement links TRBV2 to TRBJ2-1, with TRBD2 identical over 12 bases. The CDR3 has 15 amino acids. Trimming cost V 1 base and J 8 bases; bases outside gene matches: 3. Germline CDR1 SNHLY, CDR2 FYNNEI. The CDR3 loop reads CASSEGLAGDHEQFF. As DNA, the CDR3 is TGTGCCAGCAGTGAAGGACTAGCGGGAGACCATGAGCAGTTCTTC.